This T cell receptor (beta chain) derives from a study of blood T cell repertoires in COVID-19. The overall study: PBMCs, B-cell-depleted T cells, or T cells were the source of the cDNA or gDNA that made up the material.

CDR3 size: 14 residues. Germline CDR1 and CDR2: KGHSH and LQKENI. The V gene lost 3 bases and the J gene lost 16 bases, with 22 bases spanning the gap. The table came from immunoSEQ multiplex PCR; TCRdb's copy has only in-frame clones and leaves some out. The table includes about 210,000 clones, 75% to 90% detected once. J is TRBJ2-1 and V is TRBV18; D is possibly TRBD1 (5 bases). Input material: peripheral blood. This sequence was found in a middle-aged man with acute or convalescent COVID-19. CDR3 sequence: CASSPPRDSASPFF. CDR3 DNA sequence: TGTGCCAGCTCACCCCCACGAGACAGCGCCAGCCCCTTCTTC.